Sequencing of this T cell receptor beta chain was carried out in a study of shared clonotypes between healthy human individuals. Every contributor of samples was a Caucasian grown-up residing in Nashville, Tennessee. General study results and limits: A generally larger estimated richness was seen in naive subsets than in memory subsets. Among donors, clonotype sharing was expected to be affected by sequencing depth.

Samples underwent the assay at deep level. Here immunoSEQ multiplex PCR was the method, and the copy in TCRdb shows in-frame clones only, minus some. The sample carries under 2,500,000 clones, almost 96% recorded once. CDR1 and CDR2 (germline): MNHEY, SMNVEV (reference sequence). With V trimmed by 4 bases and J by 5 bases, 8 bases remained unmatched. The CDR3 consists of 16 residues. This clone was seen only once. Its antigen is as yet unknown. This receptor was taken from a man aged 18 to 29 in good health. The specimen was naive CD4+ T cells sorted from blood. Indicated subset: CD45RA+ positively selected. V and J are TRBV27 and TRBJ2-2, with TRBD1 matching 9 bases. In nucleotides, the CDR3 is TGTGCCAGCAGTTCTCCGGGACAGGGAAGGACCGGGGAGCTGTTTTTT. It specifies CASSSPGQGRTGELFF.